The clone carrying this T cell receptor beta chain has a handful of counts. Its antigen is unknown. The source of the sample is a study of vaccination and CD4 T cells after COVID-19. The wider study: The cells were exposed to overlapping spike peptides originating from SARS-CoV-2, HCoV-NL63, HCoV-OC43 and HCoV-229E for stimulation.

The CDR3 is made up of 14 amino acids. From germline, CDR1 is SGHVS and CDR2 FNYEAQ. Trimming pared 0 bases from V and 4 bases from J, leaving 9 bases between. Noted treatment: approximately 10-day PBMC culture with coronavirus spike peptide pools or control peptides (ViraFEST assay). The study sequenced cultured CD4+ T cell DNA using the Oncomine TCR Beta short-read assay. CD4+ T cells were cultured, and genomic DNA was extracted from them. Each CDR3 protein gets one entry after TCRdb re-called the PCR reads with MiXCR. The repertoire holds 15,000 or so distinct CDR3 sequences, 35% to 45% seen once, with 20% to 25% in the top ten.

The sample in question was CD4+ T cells from blood, cultured in vitro, obtained before SARS-CoV-2 vaccination. The chain uses TRBV7-6 and TRBJ2-5; D gene ambiguous. The receptor was isolated from a human donor who received a COVID-19 vaccine. The CDR3 spells CASSLAIGSETQYF. The CDR3 DNA is TGTGCCAGCAGCTTAGCGATAGGGTCAGAGACCCAGTACTTC.